The 24 T cell receptor beta chains below come from one sample, sequenced in a study of blood T cell repertoires in COVID-19. Profiled with immunoSEQ multiplex PCR; TCRdb holds only in-frame clones, not every one. The profile shows 380,000 or so clones, approximately 77% of them singletons. The material sequenced was peripheral blood. The receptors come from a human donor with acute or convalescent COVID-19. The donor label of this sample is uncertain.

This clone was counted a single time. This chain connects TRBV5-8 to TRBJ2-1, with a possible D match to TRBD1 (5 bases). Germline assignment: CDR1 SGHTS and CDR2 YDEGEE. The germline V and J ends were trimmed by 1 base and 7 bases, with 12 bases remaining between them. The CDR3 extends over 14 amino acids. The CDR3 bases are TGTGCCAGCAGCTTGTCAGGGAACAGTAATGAGCAGTTCTTC. This sequence encodes CASSLSGNSNEQFF.

V gene TRBV10-1 combines with J gene TRBJ2-5; maybe TRBD1 (5 bases). The CDR3 sequence is 16 residues long. Germline lookup yields CDR1 WNHNN and CDR2 SYGVQD (reference sequence). The V gene lost 3 bases and the J gene lost 3 bases, with 17 bases spanning the gap. The DNA of the CDR3 is TGCGCCAGCAGTGAAAGTGACAGCCTGTCGAAAGAGACCCAGTACTTC. It codes for CASSESDSLSKETQYF.

This clone was observed a few times. The chain has TRBV30 and TRBJ1-6; perhaps TRBD1 as D (6 bases). This CDR3 spans 11 amino acids. Germline V gene sequence: CDR1 GTSNPN, CDR2 SVGIG (reference sequence). Trimming removed 6 bases from V and 7 bases from J, with 7 bases in between. CDR3 protein: CACQGNSPLHF. CDR3 nucleotides: TGTGCCTGTCAGGGGAATTCACCCCTCCACTTT.

The chain recombines TRBV10-2 with TRBJ2-7; 9 bases are a match to TRBD1. The CDR3 runs 14 residues. The V gene end was trimmed by 6 bases and the J gene end by 7 bases; junction bases not matched to a gene: 10. CDR1 WSHSY and CDR2 SAAADI come from the germline V gene. The CDR3 bases are TGCGCCAGCAGAAGTACGGGACAGGGCAATGAGCAGTACTTC. Amino acids: CASRSTGQGNEQYF.

This clone appeared a few times. The rearrangement uses TRBV5-1 and TRBJ1-2; no clear D. With 0 bases removed from V and 4 bases from J, the gap between germline ends came to 13 bases. This CDR3 region has 15 residues. Germline loops: CDR1 SGHRS, CDR2 YFSETQ. CDR3 in DNA: TGCGCCAGCAGCTTGGATCCGGCAGGATCCTATGGCTACACCTTC. It translates to CASSLDPAGSYGYTF.

V usage is TRBV12-3 or TRBV12-4 and J usage is TRBJ2-7, with 7 bases that match TRBD1. The J segment lost 4 bases and the V segment lost 6 bases, leaving 6 bases of the junction unmatched. This CDR3 region has 13 residues. The CDR3 protein is CASSIGGRYEQYF. The CDR3 DNA sequence: TGTGCCAGCAGCATAGGGGGCCGGTACGAGCAGTACTTC.

The gene calls are TRBV27 and TRBJ1-2; 12 bases agree with TRBD1. CDR1 is MNHEY, CDR2 SMNVEV, per germline (reference sequence). The CDR3 loop spans 15 amino acids. V dropped 6 bases and J dropped 8; count of bases not matched to a gene: 10. This CDR3 reads CASRSIGTGGGGYTF. The CDR3 DNA sequence: TGTGCCAGCAGGTCTATCGGGACAGGGGGCGGAGGCTACACCTTC.

The chain carries TRBV7-9 and TRBJ2-5; D is undetermined. Per the germline V gene, CDR1 is SEHNR and CDR2 is FQNEAQ (reference sequence). The V gene lost 2 bases and the J gene lost 4 bases, with 8 bases spanning the gap. The CDR3 spans 13 residues. CDR3 amino acids: CASSLLEGETQYF. The CDR3 DNA reads TGTGCCAGCAGCTTACTAGAAGGAGAGACCCAGTACTTC. Together with reference TRBV7-9 and TRBJ2-5, the CDR3 gives the full variable domain: DTGVSQNPRHKITKRGQNVTFRCDPISEHNRLYWYRQTLGQGPEFLTYFQNEAQLEKSRLLSDRFSAERPKGSFSTLEIQRTEQGDSAMYLCASSLLEGETQYFGPGTRLLVL.

The chain links TRBV6-1 to TRBJ2-1; D perhaps matches TRBD2 (5 bases). Germline V gives CDR1 MNHNS, CDR2 SASEGT. V was shortened by 4 bases and J by 4 bases, with 23 bases between the two germline ends. CDR3 length: 18 amino acids. The CDR3 region is CASSAEGEAVPPYNEQFF. The CDR3 nucleotides read TGTGCCAGCAGTGCTGAGGGAGAGGCGGTTCCCCCATACAATGAGCAGTTCTTC.

CDR3 region: CASSSSYTIYF. The CDR3 DNA reads TGTGCCAGCAGCTCCTCGTACACCATATATTTT. This chain uses TRBV7-2 with TRBJ1-3; no reliable D call. V gave up 4 bases and J gave up 8 bases, with 6 bases separating them. The CDR3 has 11 residues. Germline V CDR1 and CDR2: SGHTA, FQGNSA.

The chain joins TRBV2 to TRBJ2-1, with D uncertain. The V gene's germline CDR1 is SNHLY and CDR2 FYNNEI. The ends were cut back, 5 bases at V and 7 bases at J, with 12 bases in the middle. The CDR3 length is 13 residues. The CDR3 spells CASSTTRTNEQFF. For the CDR3, the DNA is TGTGCCAGCAGTACCACCCGAACAAATGAGCAGTTCTTC.

J is TRBJ2-5 and V is TRBV7-9; 7 bases map to TRBD2. The trim removed 6 bases at V and 5 bases at J, leaving 12 bases unmatched. Germline CDR1 and CDR2: SEHNR and FQNEAQ (reference sequence). The CDR3 has 15 amino acids. Written as DNA, the CDR3 is TGTGCCAGCAGTCAATTTCCGGGAGGTGGCGAGACCCAGTACTTC. Its translation: CASSQFPGGGETQYF.

V gene TRBV2 combines with J gene TRBJ1-5; TRBD1 matches 8 bases. Per germline, CDR1 SNHLY and CDR2 FYNNEI. The CDR3 spans 14 residues. The ends lost 7 bases at V and 9 bases at J; junction bases unmatched: 11. The CDR3 spells CASNLDRGGSPQHF. In DNA form, the CDR3 reads TGTGCCAGCAATCTAGACAGGGGAGGGTCGCCCCAGCATTTT.

This clone has a handful of counts. The chain has TRBV5-1 and TRBJ2-2, with TRBD1 matching over 8 bases. Unmatched junction bases numbered 11, after V lost 5 bases and J lost 5 bases. The V gene's germline CDR1 is SGHRS and CDR2 YFSETQ. The length of the CDR3 is 16 residues. The DNA of the CDR3 is TGCGCCAGCAGTCTCGGACAGGGAATTTGGACCGGGGAGCTGTTTTTT. Translation: CASSLGQGIWTGELFF.

This clone was found a few times. V gene TRBV3-1 (or the pseudogene TRBV3-2) combines with J gene TRBJ1-1; TRBD1 might be the D (5 bases). Germline values: CDR1 LGHDT, CDR2 YNNKEL (reference sequence). V lost 3 bases and J 7 bases, leaving 12 bases between the germline ends. The CDR3 covers 13 residues. In DNA form, the CDR3 reads TGTGCCAGCAGCCAGGGGAGGACATTTGAAGCTTTCTTT. Translating gives CASSQGRTFEAFF.

The chain couples TRBV5-1 to TRBJ2-3, with 12 bases fitting TRBD2. This CDR3 is 16 amino acids long. V lost 4 bases to trimming and J lost 0 bases; unmatched junction nucleotides: 3. Looked up from germline, CDR1 is SGHRS and CDR2 is YFSETQ. CDR3: CASSIGTSGSTDTQYF. The CDR3 nucleotides read TGCGCCAGCAGCATCGGGACTAGCGGGAGCACAGATACGCAGTATTTT. Full variable domain (outside the CDR3, taken from reference TRBV5-1 and TRBJ2-3): KAGVTQTPRYLIKTRGQQVTLSCSPISGHRSVSWYQQTPGQGLQFLFEYFSETQRNKGNFPGRFSGRQFSNSRSEMNVSTLELGDSALYLCASSIGTSGSTDTQYFGPGTRLTVL.

This sequence joins TRBV11-2 and TRBJ2-7; 7 bases line up with TRBD1. After removal of 4 bases from V and 9 bases from J, the junction contained 12 bases not matched to a gene. Germline V gene lookup returns CDR1 SGHAT and CDR2 FQNNGV. CDR3 length: 14 residues. The CDR3 nucleotides are TGTGCCAGCAGCTCAGACAGGGCGGCTACGAGGCAGTACTTC. This translates into CASSSDRAATRQYF.

Notes on this clone: The germline gene is not matched at one end of the junction; a read error may be the cause. J is TRBJ2-7 and V is TRBV6-5; 10 bases match TRBD1. Germline loops: CDR1 MNHEY, CDR2 SVGAGI. This CDR3 has 15 residues. The CDR3, as DNA: TGTGCCAGCAGTGACTCCGGGACAGGGGTTCACGAGCAGTACTTC. Protein: CASSDSGTGVHEQYF.

The V call is TRBV29-1, the J call TRBJ1-2; 8 nucleotides align to TRBD1. Looked up from germline, CDR1 is SQVTM and CDR2 is ANQGSEA. Trimming at V came to 4 bases and at J to 7 bases, leaving 5 bases not matched to a gene. The CDR3 runs 12 residues. For the CDR3, the DNA is TGCAGCGTTGTAACAGGGGGTGGTGGCTACACCTTC. Translated, it gives CSVVTGGGGYTF.

This chain connects TRBV6-5 to TRBJ2-1, with D perhaps matching TRBD2 (6 bases). This CDR3 is 15 amino acids long. Germline V CDR1 and CDR2: MNHEY, SVGAGI. V lost 4 bases, J lost 0 bases, and 10 bases lay in between. CDR3: CASSSTGGSYNEQFF. The CDR3 bases are TGTGCCAGCAGTTCCACCGGGGGCTCCTACAATGAGCAGTTCTTC.

The V gene is TRBV5-4, the J gene TRBJ2-3, with D perhaps TRBD1 (5 bases). V was pared by 0 bases and J by 2 bases, with 7 bases between. Germline CDR1 and CDR2: SGHNT and YYREEE (reference sequence). The CDR3 sequence is 14 residues long. The CDR3 region has the DNA TGTGCCAGCAGCTTGGCGGACACCACAGATACGCAGTATTTT. It yields the protein CASSLADTTDTQYF.

The table lists this clone with many counts. V is TRBV3-1 (or the pseudogene TRBV3-2) and J is TRBJ1-2; D is unclear. CDR1 and CDR2 (germline): LGHDT, YNNKEL (reference sequence). V was shortened by 3 bases and J by 8 bases, with 22 bases between the two germline ends. There are 16 residues in the CDR3. In DNA, the CDR3 is TGTGCCAGCAGCCATAGAGGCAGTGCGGAATCAGTGGGCTACACCTTC. Translated: CASSHRGSAESVGYTF.

This chain connects TRBV5-5 to TRBJ1-2; D gene unclear. CDR1 and CDR2 (germline): SGHKS, YYEKEE (reference sequence). The CDR3 totals 14 residues. V was cut by 2 bases and J by 4 bases, with 12 bases left in between. The CDR3 sequence: CASSFLAGLYGYTF. As DNA, the CDR3 is TGTGCCAGCAGCTTCCTGGCAGGCCTCTATGGCTACACCTTC.

This sequence joins TRBV18 and TRBJ2-1; TRBD2 agrees at 7 bases. Losses at the gene ends were 3 bases for V and 3 bases for J; bases not matched to a gene: 5. The germline CDR1 and CDR2 sequences are KGHSH and LQKENI. This CDR3 has 15 amino acids. The CDR3 reads CASSPISGFYNEQFF. CDR3 DNA: TGTGCCAGCTCACCCATTAGCGGGTTCTACAATGAGCAGTTCTTC.